This passage covers 29 T cell receptor beta chains from one sample sequenced in a study of OX40 agonist ivuxolimab in advanced cancers. The data were produced by immunoSEQ multiplex PCR, yet TCRdb's version contains in-frame clones alone and is incomplete. The data contain 57,000 or so clones, approximately 92% of them seen just once; the ten biggest clones take up 0.5% to 0.75%. Here the sequenced sample was CD4+ or CD8+ T cells sorted from blood, taken in a trial of the OX40 agonist ivuxolimab. These receptors all come from an adult with an advanced solid tumor such as melanoma, head and neck, liver or kidney cancer.

The chain employs TRBV19 and TRBJ2-6, with D possibly TRBD1 on 6 matching bases. The CDR3 has 18 residues. Germline CDR1 reads LNHDA; CDR2 reads SQIVND (reference sequence). V lost 0 bases and J lost 2, with 14 bases in between. The DNA of the CDR3 is TGTGCCAGTAGTATAGATCTATCAGGGGCGGCTGGGGCCAACGTCCTGACTTTC. It translates to CASSIDLSGAAGANVLTF.

The rearrangement joins TRBV27 to TRBJ2-3; a weak D match, TRBD2 (5 bases). The CDR3 contains 13 residues. The germline V gene encodes CDR1 MNHEY and CDR2 SMNVEV (reference sequence). V lost 2 bases to trimming and J lost 6 bases, with 9 bases between them. As DNA, the CDR3 is TGTGCCAGCAGTTTAGGACTCCGCGATACGCAGTATTTT. This translates into CASSLGLRDTQYF.

This chain uses TRBV10-3 with TRBJ2-7; D not resolved. Per germline, CDR1 ENHRY and CDR2 SYGVKD. The CDR3 has 14 amino acids. Trimming pared 5 bases from V and 2 bases from J, leaving 13 bases between. CDR3 coding DNA: TGTGCCATCAGTCCCGGGTCCCGGACCTACGAGCAGTACTTC. The encoded protein is CAISPGSRTYEQYF.

In DNA form, the CDR3 reads TGCGCCAGCAGCTCCCTCCCTGGGGACACTGAAGCTTTCTTT. As protein: CASSSLPGDTEAFF. The genes are TRBV5-1 and TRBJ1-1, with unresolved D. Per the germline V gene, CDR1 is SGHRS and CDR2 is YFSETQ. V was shortened by 3 bases and J by 3 bases, with 12 bases between the two germline ends. This CDR3 region has 14 residues.

The chain links TRBV9 to TRBJ2-1; 10 positions match TRBD1. The CDR3 is 16 amino acids. Germline CDR1 reads SGDLS; CDR2 reads YYNGEE. The V and J ends lost 4 bases and 5 bases, in that order; junction bases with no gene match: 9. CDR3 coding DNA: TGTGCCAGCAGCCCGAGGGACAGGGGCGGCCACAATGAGCAGTTCTTC. Translation gives CASSPRDRGGHNEQFF.

The rearrangement joins TRBV27 to TRBJ1-1, with D uncertain. The CDR3 runs 14 residues. Germline V lookup: CDR1 MNHEY, CDR2 SMNVEV (reference sequence). Trimming removed 5 bases from V and 1 base from J, with 11 bases in between. CDR3 loop: CASSRLTGNTEAFF. Written as DNA, the CDR3 is TGTGCCAGCAGTCGTCTGACGGGGAACACTGAAGCTTTCTTT.

The V and J genes are TRBV7-2 and TRBJ1-2; D gene unclear. The V end lost 4 bases, the J end lost 3 bases, and 9 bases lay between the germline ends. The CDR3 has 13 residues. CDR1 and CDR2 from the germline V gene are SGHTA and FQGNSA. The CDR3 loop reads CASSSLKDYGYTF. CDR3 nucleotide sequence: TGTGCCAGCAGCTCCCTCAAGGACTATGGCTACACCTTC.

V and J are TRBV5-1 and TRBJ2-1, with a tentative D call TRBD2 (6 bases). Germline-derived CDR1 and CDR2 are SGHRS and YFSETQ. Trimming cost V 1 base and J 5 bases, with 10 bases left between them. The CDR3 totals 14 residues. For the CDR3, the DNA is TGCGCCAGCAGCTTGTCGGGAGCTAACAATGAGCAGTTCTTC. It codes for CASSLSGANNEQFF.

CDR3 in DNA: TGTGCCAGCAGCCCCCTCGGGACTAGCGGACCGAATCAAGAGACCCAGTACTTC. Translation gives CASSPLGTSGPNQETQYF. This chain links TRBV14 with TRBJ2-5; TRBD2 matches at 11 bases. CDR1 is SGHDN, CDR2 FVKESK, per germline. Trimming removed 4 bases from V and 2 bases from J; junction bases left unmatched: 12. The CDR3 runs to 18 residues.

The chain links TRBV9 to TRBJ2-2, with D perhaps matching TRBD1 or TRBD2 (5 bases each). The germline gives CDR1 SGDLS, CDR2 YYNGEE. The V gene lost 4 bases and the J gene lost 1 base, with 11 bases spanning the gap. The length of the CDR3 is 15 residues. In DNA, the CDR3 is TGTGCCAGCAGCAAGGGACGGTTGAACACCGGGGAGCTGTTTTTT. Translating gives CASSKGRLNTGELFF. The full variable domain, in which reference TRBV9 and TRBJ2-2 provide the parts outside the CDR3, is DSGVTQTPKHLITATGQRVTLRCSPRSGDLSVYWYQQSLDQGLQFLIQYYNGEERAKGNILERFSAQQFPDLHSELNLSSLELGDSALYFCASSKGRLNTGELFFGEGSRLTVL.

As for this clone: The junction differs from germline at one of its ends, possibly a read error. The chain has TRBV11-3 and TRBJ2-2, with TRBD1 matching over 7 bases. Germline V gene sequence: CDR1 SGHNT, CDR2 YENEEA. This CDR3 has 14 amino acids. CDR3 region: CASNLKGAAGELFF. CDR3 sequence (DNA): TGTGCCAGCAACTTAAAGGGGGCGGCCGGGGAGCTGTTTTTT.

CDR3 loop: CASSRGEDQPQHF. The CDR3 nucleotides are TGTGCCAGCAGTCGAGGGGAGGATCAGCCCCAGCATTTT. The gene calls are TRBV28 and TRBJ1-5; TRBD1 might be the D (5 bases). This CDR3 region has 13 residues. Germline-derived CDR1 and CDR2 are MDHEN and SYDVKM. Trimming took 5 bases from V and 5 from J, leaving 10 bases between them. Drawing the rest from reference TRBV28 and TRBJ1-5, the complete variable domain is DVKVTQSSRYLVKRTGEKVFLECVQDMDHENMFWYRQDPGLGLRLIYFSYDVKMKEKGDIPEGYSVSREKKERFSLILESASTNQTSMYLCASSRGEDQPQHFGDGTRLSIL.

J is TRBJ2-1 and V is TRBV27, with TRBD2 as a possible D gene (7 bases). This CDR3 has 12 amino acids. Trimming took off 1 base at V and 12 bases at J, with 10 bases between the two ends. Germline CDR1 reads MNHEY; CDR2 reads SMNVEV (reference sequence). CDR3 sequence: CASSLLGGLQFF. The CDR3 nucleotides are TGTGCCAGCAGTTTATTGGGGGGGCTGCAGTTCTTC.

The rearrangement links TRBV4-1 to TRBJ2-7; 9 nucleotides agree with TRBD2. The CDR3 spans 16 residues. CDR1 and CDR2 (germline): MGHRA, YSYEKL. J lost 4 bases, V lost 2 bases, and 9 bases had no gene match. CDR3: CASSQQGRGGLYEQYF. In DNA form, the CDR3 reads TGCGCCAGCAGCCAACAAGGGCGGGGGGGCTTATACGAGCAGTACTTC.

This chain joins TRBV5-1 and TRBJ1-2; D uncertain. Germline lookup yields CDR1 SGHRS and CDR2 YFSETQ. This CDR3 region has 13 residues. With 0 bases removed from V and 4 bases from J, the gap between germline ends came to 7 bases. As DNA, the CDR3 is TGCGCCAGCAGCTTGGCCACCTCCTATGGCTACACCTTC. Its translation is CASSLATSYGYTF.

The chain recombines TRBV15 with TRBJ1-5; D is undetermined. Trimming removed 0 bases from V and 7 bases from J, with 19 bases in between. Germline V gene data show CDR1 as LNHNV and CDR2 as YYDKDF (reference sequence). This CDR3 is built from 17 residues. The CDR3 nucleotides read TGTGCCACCAGCAGAGATGGTGGAGGGTTGGTGTGGCAGCCCCAGCATTTT. It yields the protein CATSRDGGGLVWQPQHF.

The chain links TRBV30 to TRBJ2-7, with 7 bases fitting TRBD2. The CDR3 has 14 amino acids. The ends lost 5 bases at V and 0 bases at J; junction bases unmatched: 7. Germline V CDR1 and CDR2: GTSNPN, SVGIG (reference sequence). CDR3 DNA: TGTGCCTGGGGGGCGGGAGCGAACTCCTACGAGCAGTACTTC. Translation gives CAWGAGANSYEQYF.

The chain couples TRBV1 to TRBJ2-7. TRBV1 has pseudogene status. The CDR3 spans 16 residues. CDR3 in DNA: TGCACCAGCAGCCAAGAAGCTCGAGATGGGGTCCACGAGCAGTACTTC. Its translation is CTSSQEARDGVHEQYF.

The rearrangement links TRBV11-2 to TRBJ1-2; D is ambiguous. Trimming cost V 2 bases and J 7 bases, with 11 bases left between them. The CDR3 consists of 13 residues. CDR1 is SGHAT and CDR2 is FQNNGV in the germline V gene. The CDR3 protein is CASSLSQEGGYTF. The CDR3 DNA sequence: TGTGCCAGCAGCTTAAGTCAGGAAGGTGGCTACACCTTC.

The J gene is TRBJ2-1, the V gene TRBV9, with TRBD2 as a possible D gene (5 bases). V was pared by 0 bases and J by 10 bases, with 14 bases between. CDR3 size: 14 residues. Per germline, CDR1 SGDLS and CDR2 YYNGEE. The CDR3 DNA is TGTGCCAGCAGCGTAGCCGTTACTAGTTACGAGCAGTTCTTC. Encoded protein: CASSVAVTSYEQFF.

The genes are TRBV11-2 and TRBJ2-7, with D maybe TRBD1 (6 bases). With 0 bases removed from V and 9 bases from J, the gap between germline ends came to 15 bases. The CDR3 is 14 amino acids. The V gene's germline CDR1 is SGHAT and CDR2 FQNNGV. The CDR3 region is CASSLDIQGIGQYF. As DNA, the CDR3 is TGTGCCAGCAGCTTAGACATACAGGGAATCGGGCAGTACTTC.

The chain links TRBV6-5 to TRBJ1-2; TRBD1 matches 7 bases. Per the germline V gene, CDR1 is MNHEY and CDR2 is SVGAGI. The CDR3 spans 15 residues. V shed 0 bases and J 3 bases; nucleotides not matched to a gene: 4. The CDR3 region is CASSYSQGRYYGYTF. CDR3 DNA: TGTGCCAGCAGTTACTCACAGGGGAGGTACTATGGCTACACCTTC.

The gene calls are TRBV6-1 and TRBJ2-7; TRBD1 or TRBD2 may be the D gene (5 bases each). In germline, CDR1 is MNHNS, CDR2 SASEGT. The CDR3 extends over 15 amino acids. The V gene lost 8 bases and the J gene lost 3 bases, with 20 bases spanning the gap. The CDR3 coding sequence is TGTGCCAGCCGCAAAACAGGACTGATCTTCTACGAGCAGTACTTC. Translating it yields CASRKTGLIFYEQYF.

The chain employs TRBV6-6 and TRBJ1-5; no firm D call. This CDR3 region has 12 residues. V lost 6 bases and J 0 bases, leaving 3 bases between the germline ends. Germline V gene data show CDR1 as MNHNY and CDR2 as SVGAGI (reference sequence). The DNA for the CDR3 is TGTGCCAGCAGGACTAGCAATCAGCCCCAGCATTTT. Its translation: CASRTSNQPQHF.

This clone was seen a single time. The rearrangement links TRBV30 to TRBJ2-1; tentatively, D is TRBD2 (6 bases). CDR3 length: 16 residues. CDR1 is GTSNPN and CDR2 is SVGIG in the germline V gene (reference sequence). Trimming left V 3 bases short and J 2 bases short, with 17 bases between. CDR3 protein: CAWSPGTAAAYNEQFF. The CDR3 region has the DNA TGTGCCTGGAGCCCCGGGACTGCCGCGGCCTACAATGAGCAGTTCTTC.

The chain has TRBV27 and TRBJ2-7; TRBD2 agrees at 7 bases. The CDR3 consists of 13 residues. Trimming removed 5 bases from V and 3 bases from J; junction bases left unmatched: 4. CDR1 is MNHEY, CDR2 SMNVEV, per germline (reference sequence). The CDR3 DNA sequence: TGTGCCAGCAGTCCAGGGACTATCTACGAGCAGTACTTC. Translating it yields CASSPGTIYEQYF.

The rearrangement uses TRBV11-3 and TRBJ2-2; 8 bases align to TRBD2. The CDR3 is 14 residues long. Germline V CDR1 and CDR2: SGHNT, YENEEA. V was pared by 10 bases and J by 1 base, with 5 bases of the junction left unmatched. CDR3 DNA: TGTGCCAAGAGACTAGCGAAGAACACCGGGGAGCTGTTTTTT. It encodes CAKRLAKNTGELFF.

The genes are TRBV6-1 and TRBJ1-1, with 8 bases lining up with TRBD1. The germline V gene has CDR1 MNHNS and CDR2 SASEGT. V lost 7 bases to trimming and J lost 4 bases; unmatched junction nucleotides: 11. The CDR3 loop spans 15 amino acids. CDR3 in DNA: TGTGCCAGCAACCCATATGACAGGGGTGGCACTGAAGCTTTCTTT. It yields the protein CASNPYDRGGTEAFF.

The CDR3 loop reads CASSITSSYEQYF. The CDR3, as DNA: TGTGCCAGTAGTATAACGAGCTCCTACGAGCAGTACTTC. The chain combines TRBV19 with TRBJ2-7; D gene unclear. The germline CDR1 and CDR2 sequences are LNHDA and SQIVND (reference sequence). This CDR3 has 13 residues. V lost 2 bases, J lost 0 bases, and 5 bases lay in between. The whole variable domain, filled in from reference TRBV19 and TRBJ2-7, reads DGGITQSPKYLFRKEGQNVTLSCEQNLNHDAMYWYRQDPGQGLRLIYYSQIVNDFQKGDIAEGYSVSREKKESFPLTVTSAQKNPTAFYLCASSITSSYEQYFGPGTRLTVT.